Given below is one T cell receptor (beta chain) in context. The antigen remains undetermined. This sample stems from a study of CD8+ T cells in alopecia areata. Notes on the study in general: TCR sharing was clearer in mice than between patients, perhaps partly owing to patient HLA diversity. During tofacitinib treatment, many expanded lesional clones remained in scalp and blood. Tissue-resident alphabeta T cells belonging to normal skin likewise get sequenced within scalp specimens. Elevated clonality characterized lesional scalp relative to normal scalp, particularly in alopecia totalis/universalis.

As to treatment: oral pan-JAK inhibitor, 5-10 mg twice daily. Trimming removed 0 bases from V and 9 bases from J, with 6 bases in between. This CDR3 has 12 residues. Per the germline V gene, CDR1 is KGHSH and CDR2 is LQKENI. The authors extracted RNA and reverse transcribed it into cDNA as the sequencing template. Sequencing used immunoSEQ multiplex PCR; TCRdb keeps in-frame clones, though not all of them. The sample shows 130,000 or so clones, around 87% of them seen only once. The material sequenced was CD8+ T cells sorted from blood, taken at week 4, from a patient treated with tofacitinib. This chain uses TRBV18 with TRBJ2-1; D uncertain. The TCR sequence derives from a human donor with alopecia areata. The CDR3 loop reads CASSPPDGEQFF. DNA for the CDR3: TGTGCCAGCTCACCACCGGACGGTGAGCAGTTCTTC.